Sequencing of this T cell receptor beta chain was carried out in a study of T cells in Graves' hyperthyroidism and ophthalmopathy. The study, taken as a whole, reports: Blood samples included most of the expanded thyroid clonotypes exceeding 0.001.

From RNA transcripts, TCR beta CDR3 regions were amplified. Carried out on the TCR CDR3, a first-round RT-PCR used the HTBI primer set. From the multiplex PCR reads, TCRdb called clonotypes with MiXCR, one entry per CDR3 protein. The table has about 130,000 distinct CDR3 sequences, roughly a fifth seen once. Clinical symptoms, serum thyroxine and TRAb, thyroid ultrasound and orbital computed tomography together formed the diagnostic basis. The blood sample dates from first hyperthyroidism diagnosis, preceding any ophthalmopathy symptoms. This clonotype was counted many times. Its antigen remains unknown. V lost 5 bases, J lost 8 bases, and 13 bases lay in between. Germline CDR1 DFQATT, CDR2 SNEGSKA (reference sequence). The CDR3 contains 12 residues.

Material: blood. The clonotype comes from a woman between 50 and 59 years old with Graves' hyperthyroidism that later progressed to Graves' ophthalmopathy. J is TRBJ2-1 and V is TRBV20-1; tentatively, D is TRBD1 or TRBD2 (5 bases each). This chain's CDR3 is CSALGPADEQFF. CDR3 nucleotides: TGCAGTGCTCTGGGACCAGCGGATGAGCAGTTCTTC.